The present entry profiles one T cell receptor (beta chain) with its context. Its antigen target is currently unknown. Base qualities are not at hand, and no much larger clone is one base apart. Looking up the germline V gene yields CDR1 MRHNA and CDR2 SNTAGT. V is clipped by 6 bases and J by 4 bases, and the sequence between their germline boundaries is 18 bases long. Reading from cysteine to phenylalanine, the CDR3 counts 15 amino acids. Kept here is only the CDR3 DNA, which spans 45 bases and is read in frame from base 1. This sample was taken from a study of T cells in narcolepsy (dated by TCRdb to the late 2010s). Describing the broader study: Healthy control donors were enrolled in the study alongside patients who had narcolepsy type 1 or type 2 (NT1, NT2). To look for autoreactive T cells in narcolepsy patients that target self-antigens of hypocretin neurons (hypocretin, TRIB2), the study used TCR Vbeta sequencing to follow clonotypes in blood and CSF.

The library was produced with the immunoSEQ multiplex PCR assay. TCRdb holds this immuneACCESS table with in-frame rearrangements only. Some clones are missing; in checked studies, unresolved V genes explain under half, and the rest has no known cause. Recorded for this sample are some 34,000 clones; roughly 86% of them occurred a single time. Clones ranked in the top ten supply roughly 2.5% of the sample. Memory CD4+ T cells were sorted ex vivo from peripheral blood of narcolepsy patients and healthy controls for TCR Vbeta sequencing. On the study overall, not on this receptor specifically: Plots comparing CSF and blood CD4+ T cell clonotypes from the same patient highlighted HCRT-specific and TRIB2-specific autoreactive clonotypes. Patients and controls had comparable numbers of sequenced blood memory CD4+ clonotypes, averaging about 39,000 and 35,000, respectively. Certain blood memory CD4+ repertoires from patients and controls had no sequences that matched autoreactive T cell clones. According to the report, autoreactive clonotypes were detected serially in the blood of the same patients and of different patients, but not in healthy controls.

This chain is built from TRBV6-4 and TRBJ1-2; TRBD1 is a weak D gene call, 5 bases matching. Sequencing was carried out using memory (CD45RA-) CD4+ T cells from blood. Reading the label with the study, this specimen's cell subset or site is: memory T cells sorted ex vivo from peripheral blood. The clonotype was recovered from a human donor in good health. The CDR3 loop reads CASSPIYGAGYGYTF. The nucleotide sequence is TGTGCCAGCAGCCCGATTTATGGGGCCGGCTATGGCTACACCTTC.